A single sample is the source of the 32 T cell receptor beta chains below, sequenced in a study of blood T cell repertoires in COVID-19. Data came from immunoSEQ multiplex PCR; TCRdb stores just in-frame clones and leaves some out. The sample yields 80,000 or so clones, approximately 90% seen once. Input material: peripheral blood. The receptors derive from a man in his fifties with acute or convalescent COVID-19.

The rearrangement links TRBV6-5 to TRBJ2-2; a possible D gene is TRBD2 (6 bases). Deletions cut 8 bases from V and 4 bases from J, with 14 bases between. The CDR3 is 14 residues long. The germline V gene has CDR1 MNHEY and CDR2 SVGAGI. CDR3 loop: CASGGFSRTGELFF. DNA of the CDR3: TGTGCCAGCGGGGGGTTCTCACGCACCGGGGAGCTGTTTTTT.

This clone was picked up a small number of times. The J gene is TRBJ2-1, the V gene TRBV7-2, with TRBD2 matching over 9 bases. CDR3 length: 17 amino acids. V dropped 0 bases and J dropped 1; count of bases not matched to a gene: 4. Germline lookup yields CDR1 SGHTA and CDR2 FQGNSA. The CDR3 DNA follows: TGTGCCAGCAGCTTAGCAGGCCTAGCGGGATCCTACAATGAGCAGTTCTTC. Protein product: CASSLAGLAGSYNEQFF. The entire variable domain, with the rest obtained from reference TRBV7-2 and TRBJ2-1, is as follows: GAGVSQSPSNKVTEKGKDVELRCDPISGHTALYWYRQSLGQGLEFLIYFQGNSAPDKSGLPSDRFSAERTGGSVSTLTIQRTQQEDSAVYLCASSLAGLAGSYNEQFFGPGTRLTVL.

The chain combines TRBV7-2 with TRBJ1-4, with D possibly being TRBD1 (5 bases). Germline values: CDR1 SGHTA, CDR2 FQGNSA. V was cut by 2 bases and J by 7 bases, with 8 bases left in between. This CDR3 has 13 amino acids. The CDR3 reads CASSLRGGEKLFF. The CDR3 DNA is TGTGCCAGCAGCTTAAGGGGAGGTGAAAAACTGTTTTTT. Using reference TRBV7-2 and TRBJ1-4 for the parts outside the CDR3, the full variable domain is GAGVSQSPSNKVTEKGKDVELRCDPISGHTALYWYRQSLGQGLEFLIYFQGNSAPDKSGLPSDRFSAERTGGSVSTLTIQRTQQEDSAVYLCASSLRGGEKLFFGSGTQLSVL.

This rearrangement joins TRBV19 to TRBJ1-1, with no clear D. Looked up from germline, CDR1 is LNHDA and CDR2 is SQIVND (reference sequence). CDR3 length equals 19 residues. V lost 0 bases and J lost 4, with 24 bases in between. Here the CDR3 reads CASSIDPPGWRGLFTEAFF. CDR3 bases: TGTGCCAGTAGTATAGATCCCCCAGGATGGCGGGGATTGTTCACTGAAGCTTTCTTT.

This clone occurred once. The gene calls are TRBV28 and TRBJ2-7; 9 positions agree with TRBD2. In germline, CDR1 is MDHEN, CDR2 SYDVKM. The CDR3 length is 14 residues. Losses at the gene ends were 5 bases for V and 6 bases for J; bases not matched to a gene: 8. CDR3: CASSPLGLAIEQYF. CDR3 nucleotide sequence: TGTGCCAGCAGTCCCCTCGGACTAGCGATCGAGCAGTACTTC.

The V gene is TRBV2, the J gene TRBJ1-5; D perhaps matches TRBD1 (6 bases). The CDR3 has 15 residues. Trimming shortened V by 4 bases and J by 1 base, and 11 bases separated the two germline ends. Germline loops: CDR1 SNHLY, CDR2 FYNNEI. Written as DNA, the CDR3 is TGTGCCAGCAGTGTGGGGGGGCTCAGCAATCAGCCCCAGCATTTT. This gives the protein CASSVGGLSNQPQHF.

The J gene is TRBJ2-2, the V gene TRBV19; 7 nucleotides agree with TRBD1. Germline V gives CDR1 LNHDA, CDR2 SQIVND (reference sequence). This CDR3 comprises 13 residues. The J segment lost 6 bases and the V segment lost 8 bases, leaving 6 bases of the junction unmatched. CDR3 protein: CASRLQGSGELFF. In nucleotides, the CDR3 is TGTGCCAGTCGTTTACAGGGGTCCGGGGAGCTGTTTTTT.

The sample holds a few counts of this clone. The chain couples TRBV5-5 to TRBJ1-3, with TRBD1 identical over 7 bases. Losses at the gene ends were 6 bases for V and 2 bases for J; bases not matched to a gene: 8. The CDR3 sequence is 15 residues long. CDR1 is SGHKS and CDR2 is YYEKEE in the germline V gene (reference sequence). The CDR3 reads CASKIEGATGNTIYF. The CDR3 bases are TGTGCCAGCAAGATAGAGGGGGCTACTGGAAACACCATATATTTT. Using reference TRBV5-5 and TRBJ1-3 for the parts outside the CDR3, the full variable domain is DAGVTQSPTHLIKTRGQQVTLRCSPISGHKSVSWYQQVLGQGPQFIFQYYEKEERGRGNFPDRFSARQFPNYSSELNVNALLLGDSALYLCASKIEGATGNTIYFGEGSWLTVV.

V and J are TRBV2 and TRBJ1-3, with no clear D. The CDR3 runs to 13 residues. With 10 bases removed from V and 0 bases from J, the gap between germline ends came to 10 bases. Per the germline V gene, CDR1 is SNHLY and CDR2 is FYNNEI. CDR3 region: CANAQISGNTIYF. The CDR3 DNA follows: TGTGCCAACGCGCAAATCTCTGGAAACACCATATATTTT.

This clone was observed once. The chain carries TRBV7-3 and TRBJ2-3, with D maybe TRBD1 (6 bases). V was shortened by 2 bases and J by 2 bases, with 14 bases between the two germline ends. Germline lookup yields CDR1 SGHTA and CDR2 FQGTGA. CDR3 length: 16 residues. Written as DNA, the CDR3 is TGTGCCAGCAGCTTATTAGGGGACATGTACACAGATACGCAGTATTTT. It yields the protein CASSLLGDMYTDTQYF. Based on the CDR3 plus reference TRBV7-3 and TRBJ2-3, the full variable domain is GAGVSQTPSNKVTEKGKYVELRCDPISGHTALYWYRQSLGQGPEFLIYFQGTGAADDSGLPNDRFFAVRPEGSVSTLKIQRTERGDSAVYLCASSLLGDMYTDTQYFGPGTRLTVL.

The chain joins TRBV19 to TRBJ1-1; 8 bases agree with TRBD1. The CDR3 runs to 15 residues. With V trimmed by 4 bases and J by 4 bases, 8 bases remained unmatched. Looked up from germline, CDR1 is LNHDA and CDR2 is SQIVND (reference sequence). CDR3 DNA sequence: TGTGCCAGTAGTACGAGACAGGGGATAGTCACTGAAGCTTTCTTT. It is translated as CASSTRQGIVTEAFF.

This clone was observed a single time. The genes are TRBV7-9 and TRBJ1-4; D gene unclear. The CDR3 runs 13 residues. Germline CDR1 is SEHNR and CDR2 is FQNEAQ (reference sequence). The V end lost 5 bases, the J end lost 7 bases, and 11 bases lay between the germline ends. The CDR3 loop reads CASSAEESEKLFF. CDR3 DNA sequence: TGTGCCAGCAGCGCAGAGGAAAGTGAAAAACTGTTTTTT.

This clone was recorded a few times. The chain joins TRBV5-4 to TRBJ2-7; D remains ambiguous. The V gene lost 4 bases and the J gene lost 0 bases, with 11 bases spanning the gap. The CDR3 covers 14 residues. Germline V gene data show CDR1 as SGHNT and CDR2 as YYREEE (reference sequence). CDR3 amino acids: CASSPDAYSYEQYF. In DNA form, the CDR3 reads TGTGCCAGCAGCCCTGATGCCTACTCCTACGAGCAGTACTTC.

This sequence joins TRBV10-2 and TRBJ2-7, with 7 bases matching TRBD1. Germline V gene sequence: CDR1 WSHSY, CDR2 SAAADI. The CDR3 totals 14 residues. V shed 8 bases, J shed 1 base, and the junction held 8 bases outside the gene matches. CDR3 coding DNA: TGCGCCAGCGTATCCCTGACAGGGTCCTACGAGCAGTACTTC. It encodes CASVSLTGSYEQYF.

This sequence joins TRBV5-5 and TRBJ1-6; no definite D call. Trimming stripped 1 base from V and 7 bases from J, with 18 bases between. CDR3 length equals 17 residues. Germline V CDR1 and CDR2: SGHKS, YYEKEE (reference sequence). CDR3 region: CASSLPNFYLGNSPLHF. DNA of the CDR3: TGTGCCAGCAGCTTGCCTAACTTTTATCTGGGCAATTCACCCCTCCACTTT. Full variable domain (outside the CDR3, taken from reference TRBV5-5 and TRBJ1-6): DAGVTQSPTHLIKTRGQQVTLRCSPISGHKSVSWYQQVLGQGPQFIFQYYEKEERGRGNFPDRFSARQFPNYSSELNVNALLLGDSALYLCASSLPNFYLGNSPLHFGNGTRLTVT.

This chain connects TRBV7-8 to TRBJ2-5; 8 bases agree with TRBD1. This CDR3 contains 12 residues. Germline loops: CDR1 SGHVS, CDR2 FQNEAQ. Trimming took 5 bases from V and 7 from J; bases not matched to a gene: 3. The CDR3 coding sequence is TGTGCCAGCAGCCTCAGGGGGCGGACCCAGTACTTC. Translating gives CASSLRGRTQYF.

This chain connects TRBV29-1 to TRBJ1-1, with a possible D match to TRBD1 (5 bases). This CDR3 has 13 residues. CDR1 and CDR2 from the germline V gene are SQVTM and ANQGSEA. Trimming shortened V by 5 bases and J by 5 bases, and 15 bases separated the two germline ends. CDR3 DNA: TGCAGCGTTTTAGCGGGGGGGGGAACTGAAGCTTTCTTT. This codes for CSVLAGGGTEAFF.

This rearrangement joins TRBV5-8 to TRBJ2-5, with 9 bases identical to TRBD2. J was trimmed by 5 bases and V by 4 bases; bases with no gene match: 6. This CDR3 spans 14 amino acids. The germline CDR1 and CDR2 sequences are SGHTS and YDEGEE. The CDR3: CASSPSGARETQYF. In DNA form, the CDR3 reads TGTGCCAGCAGCCCTAGCGGGGCGAGGGAGACCCAGTACTTC.

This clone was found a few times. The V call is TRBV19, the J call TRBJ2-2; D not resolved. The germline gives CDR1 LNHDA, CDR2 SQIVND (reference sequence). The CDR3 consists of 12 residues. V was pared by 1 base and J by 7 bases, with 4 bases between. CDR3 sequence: CASSIAGGELFF. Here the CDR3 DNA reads TGTGCCAGTAGTATAGCAGGCGGGGAGCTGTTTTTT.

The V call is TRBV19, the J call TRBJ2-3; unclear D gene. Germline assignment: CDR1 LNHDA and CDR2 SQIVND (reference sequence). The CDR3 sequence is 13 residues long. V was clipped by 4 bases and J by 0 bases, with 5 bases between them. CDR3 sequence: CASSSGSTDTQYF. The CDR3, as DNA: TGTGCCAGTAGTAGTGGCAGCACAGATACGCAGTATTTT. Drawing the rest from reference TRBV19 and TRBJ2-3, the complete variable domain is DGGITQSPKYLFRKEGQNVTLSCEQNLNHDAMYWYRQDPGQGLRLIYYSQIVNDFQKGDIAEGYSVSREKKESFPLTVTSAQKNPTAFYLCASSSGSTDTQYFGPGTRLTVL.

DNA of the CDR3: TGTGCCAGCAGCCGGGACAGGACGATCACTGAAGCTTTCTTT. Translating gives CASSRDRTITEAFF. The V call is TRBV6-5, the J call TRBJ1-1; 8 bases are a match to TRBD1. The CDR3 runs 14 residues. V was pared by 6 bases and J by 4 bases, with 7 bases of the junction left unmatched. Germline V gene sequence: CDR1 MNHEY, CDR2 SVGAGI.

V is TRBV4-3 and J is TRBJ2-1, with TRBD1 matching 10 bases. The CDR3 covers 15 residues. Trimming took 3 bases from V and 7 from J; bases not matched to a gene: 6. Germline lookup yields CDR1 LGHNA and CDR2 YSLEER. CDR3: CASSQDRGFGNEQFF. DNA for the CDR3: TGCGCCAGCAGCCAGGACAGGGGGTTTGGGAATGAGCAGTTCTTC.

The CDR3 DNA follows: TGTGCCAGCAGCCAGTCGGGTTCCGGAAACACCATATATTTT. Its protein product is CASSQSGSGNTIYF. The chain has TRBV3-1 (or the pseudogene TRBV3-2) and TRBJ1-3; D is undetermined. The V end lost 3 bases, the J end lost 4 bases, and 10 bases lay between the germline ends. CDR3 length: 14 amino acids. Germline loops: CDR1 LGHDT, CDR2 YNNKEL (reference sequence).

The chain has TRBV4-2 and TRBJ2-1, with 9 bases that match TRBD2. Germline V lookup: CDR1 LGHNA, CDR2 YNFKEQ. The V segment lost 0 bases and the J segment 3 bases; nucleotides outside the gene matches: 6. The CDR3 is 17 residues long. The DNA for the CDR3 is TGTGCCAGCAGCCAAGAAGGGGCTAGCGGGGACTACAATGAGCAGTTCTTC. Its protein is CASSQEGASGDYNEQFF.

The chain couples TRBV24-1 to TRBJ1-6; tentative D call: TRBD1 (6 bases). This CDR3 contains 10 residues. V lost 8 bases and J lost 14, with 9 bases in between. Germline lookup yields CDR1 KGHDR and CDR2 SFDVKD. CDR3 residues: CATNEGALHF. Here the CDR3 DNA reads TGTGCCACCAACGAGGGGGCCCTCCACTTT.

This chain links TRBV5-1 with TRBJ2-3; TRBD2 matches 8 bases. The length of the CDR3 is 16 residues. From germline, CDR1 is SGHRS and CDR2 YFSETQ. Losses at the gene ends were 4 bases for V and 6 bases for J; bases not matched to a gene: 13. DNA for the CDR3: TGCGCCAGCAGCGCCGGACTAGCAGGGGATCCTGATACGCAGTATTTT. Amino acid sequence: CASSAGLAGDPDTQYF.

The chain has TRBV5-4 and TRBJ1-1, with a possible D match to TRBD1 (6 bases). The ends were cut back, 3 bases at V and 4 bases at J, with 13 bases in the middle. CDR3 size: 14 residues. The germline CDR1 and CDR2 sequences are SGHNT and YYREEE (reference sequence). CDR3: CASSSTQGSTEAFF. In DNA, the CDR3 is TGTGCCAGCAGCTCTACACAGGGTTCCACTGAAGCTTTCTTT.

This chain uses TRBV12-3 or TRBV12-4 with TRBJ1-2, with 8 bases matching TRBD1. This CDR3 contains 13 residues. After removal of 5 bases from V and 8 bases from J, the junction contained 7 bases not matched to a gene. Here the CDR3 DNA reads TGTGCCAGCAGTCGACAGGGGCTCGACGGCTACACCTTC. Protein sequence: CASSRQGLDGYTF.

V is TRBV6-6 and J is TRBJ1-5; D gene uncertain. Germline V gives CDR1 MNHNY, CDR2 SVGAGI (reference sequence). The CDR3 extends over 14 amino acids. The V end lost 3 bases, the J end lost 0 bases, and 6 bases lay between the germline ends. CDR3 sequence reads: CASSYDTSNQPQHF. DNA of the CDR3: TGTGCCAGCAGTTATGACACTAGCAATCAGCCCCAGCATTTT.

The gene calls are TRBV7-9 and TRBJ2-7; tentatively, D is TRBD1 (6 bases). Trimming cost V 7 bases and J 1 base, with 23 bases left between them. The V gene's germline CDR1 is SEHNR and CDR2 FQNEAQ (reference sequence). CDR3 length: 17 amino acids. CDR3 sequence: CASTRRQGIKGSYEQYV. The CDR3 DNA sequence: TGTGCCAGCACAAGAAGGCAGGGGATTAAGGGTTCCTACGAGCAGTACGTC.

This chain's CDR3 is CASTPLTSRDTQYF. CDR3 nucleotide sequence: TGTGCCAGCACCCCCCTGACTAGTCGAGATACGCAGTATTTT. This rearrangement joins TRBV2 to TRBJ2-3, with D possibly being TRBD2 (6 bases). V lost 7 bases and J lost 5, with 16 bases in between. Per germline, CDR1 SNHLY and CDR2 FYNNEI. The CDR3 is made up of 14 amino acids.

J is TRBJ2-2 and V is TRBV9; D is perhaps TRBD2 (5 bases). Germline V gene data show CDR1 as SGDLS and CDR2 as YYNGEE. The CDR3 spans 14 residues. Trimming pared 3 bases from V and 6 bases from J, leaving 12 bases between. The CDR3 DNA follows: TGTGCCAGCAGCGCGATACTAGTCCCCGGGGAGCTGTTTTTT. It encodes CASSAILVPGELFF.